The T cell receptor beta chain under discussion was sequenced for a study of blood T cell repertoires in COVID-19 (dated by TCRdb to 2020 to 2022). Concerning the study at large: Samples from collaborators originated in the United States, Italy and Spain and spanned both the acute and convalescent phases of COVID-19. The material from the prospective study consisted of cDNA or gDNA derived from T cells, B-cell-depleted T cells, or PBMCs. The dataset comprised deeply sampled blood TCRbeta repertoires from subjects exposed to, actively infected with, or recovered from COVID-19. The repertoires were released in a freely available public database intended as a resource for research on the immune response to SARS-CoV-2. Samples were obtained from the ongoing ImmuneRACE study (first 160 participants) and from 1,254 subjects provided by 6 global collaborators. Nearly every sample came with metadata listing a de-identified subject ID, COVID-19 status, age in years and sex. Where available, HLA class I and class II types were taken from metadata supplied by the sample provider and were not determined by assay-based typing.

V and J lose 3 bases and 7 bases, and a span of 16 bases separates them. Reading from cysteine to phenylalanine, the CDR3 counts 15 amino acids. The kept DNA is CDR3 alone, 45 bases in frame from the first base. CDR1 and CDR2 were assigned from the germline V gene (reference sequence) as SSHAT and FNYEAQ. Notes on this clone: The specificity of this receptor is unknown. Base quality data are lacking; no much larger clone is found one base away.

The collaborating institutions used their own protocols to collect whole blood in K2EDTA tubes. For TCRbeta analysis, collaborators shipped samples as frozen whole blood, isolated PBMCs, or DNA extracted from either of those sample types. Overall study outcomes, separate from this receptor: The quantity of clinical and demographic metadata differed by source and by participant and was supplied without curation.

TCRbeta CDR3 regions were amplified from genomic DNA using the immunoSEQ Assay, a bias-controlled multiplex PCR. In the original analysis: The number of nucleated cells in each sample was estimated by amplification of reference gene primers within the assay. To quantify the absolute abundance of each unique TCRbeta CDR3 rearrangement, sequence reads were collapsed and filtered. For each sample, productive Simpson clonality was calculated as the square root of Simpson's diversity index across productive rearrangements. What TCRdb holds here is the immuneACCESS table cut down to in-frame rearrangements. Part of the clones is not present; checked against another copy, under half of the missing clones reflect an unresolved V gene, and the others are unexplained. That table furnishes V, J and clone size, whereas the DNA furnished D and trimming. This sample is represented by roughly 85,000 clones; over 75% of them were singletons. The biggest ten clones account for over 9.5% of the sample.

Material for sequencing was peripheral blood. The chain links TRBV7-7 with TRBJ2-1; TRBD2 is possibly the D segment (6 matching bases). The clonotype was recovered from a human donor in a cohort sampled during active COVID-19. In nucleotides, the sequence is TGTGCCAGCAGCTTGGGGTACGCGGGGCTAAATGAGCAGTTCTTC. Its protein reads: CASSLGYAGLNEQFF.